Sequencing of this T cell receptor (beta chain) was carried out in a study of beta chain features in type 1 diabetes. Study-level results: A closer apparent resemblance between naive, central memory and Treg TCRB repertoires was seen in patients than in healthy donors. Shorter templates may be favored by PCR, equally so in patients and controls. Patients with Type 1 diabetes showed moderately but significantly shorter TCRB CDR3s in all four CD4+ subsets.

This clone has a handful of counts. The antigen is unknown. The germline gives CDR1 SGHTA, CDR2 FQGNSA. V gave up 6 bases and J gave up 8 bases, with 19 bases separating them. This CDR3 spans 15 amino acids. As every portion of the isolated RNA was reverse transcribed, the sequencing read expressed TCRB transcripts. Clones were sequenced by immunoSEQ multiplex PCR, and TCRdb holds only the in-frame ones, with some missing. This table holds more than 300,000 clones, 8% to 10% found once. Material for sequencing was central memory CD4+ T cells from blood. This receptor was obtained from a man aged 25 to 45 with type 1 diabetes. The chain combines TRBV7-2 with TRBJ1-4; D is uncertain. CDR3 bases: TGTGCCAGCAGATTCGGGCCAGGAATTGGCGAAAAACTGTTTTTT. It translates to CASRFGPGIGEKLFF.